Given below is one T cell receptor (beta chain) in context. The sample comes from a study of CD8+ T cells in alopecia areata. This CDR3 contains 15 residues. V gave up 7 bases and J gave up 11 bases; unmatched junction bases: 13. Germline V gene lookup returns CDR1 SNHLY and CDR2 FYNNEI. The sequencing template was cDNA reverse transcribed from extracted RNA. TCRdb keeps only in-frame clones here, not all; method: immunoSEQ multiplex PCR. Of about 250,000 clones in the sample, around 67% were seen once. This TCR was recovered from a human donor with alopecia areata. The sample was CD4+ T cells sorted from blood, taken at week 0. The chain is built from TRBV2 and TRBJ2-1, with 11 bases fitting TRBD2. The CDR3 is CASKVAGGPLRKQFF. CDR3 coding DNA: TGTGCCAGCAAGGTAGCGGGGGGGCCCTTGAGGAAGCAGTTCTTC.